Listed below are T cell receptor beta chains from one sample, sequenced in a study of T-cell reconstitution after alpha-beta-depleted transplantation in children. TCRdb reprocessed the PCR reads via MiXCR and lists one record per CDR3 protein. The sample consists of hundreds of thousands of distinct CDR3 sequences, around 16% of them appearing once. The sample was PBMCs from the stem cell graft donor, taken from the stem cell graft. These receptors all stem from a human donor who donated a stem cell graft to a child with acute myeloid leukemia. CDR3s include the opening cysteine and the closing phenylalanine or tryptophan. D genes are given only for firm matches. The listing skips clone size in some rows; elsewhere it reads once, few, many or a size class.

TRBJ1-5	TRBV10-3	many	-	TGTGCCATCAGTCTTGGGGAGGATCAGCCCCAGCATTTT	CAISLGEDQPQHF
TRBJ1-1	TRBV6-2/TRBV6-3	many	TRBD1	TGTGCCAGCAGTTCACGACAGGGGGGCACTGAAGCTTTCTTT	CASSSRQGGTEAFF
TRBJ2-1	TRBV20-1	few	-	TGCAGTGCCCATCGACAAGCAACGGTTTACAATGAGCAGTTCTTC	CSAHRQATVYNEQFF
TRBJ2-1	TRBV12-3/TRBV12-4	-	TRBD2	TGTGCCAGCAGTTTCCCGAGGACTAGCGGGGGGAGCTCCTACAATGAGCAGTTCTTC	CASSFPRTSGGSSYNEQFF
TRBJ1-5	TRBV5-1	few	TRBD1	TGCGCCAGCAGCCCCGGGACAGGGGGCTCGCGGCCCCAGCATTTT	CASSPGTGGSRPQHF
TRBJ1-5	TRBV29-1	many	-	TGCAGCGTTGAAGGGTCCAGGGGCCCCAGTAAGCCCCAGCATTTT	CSVEGSRGPSKPQHF
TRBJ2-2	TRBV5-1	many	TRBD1	TGCGCCAGCAGCAGTGGACAGGTGACGAACACCGGGGAGCTGTTTTTT	CASSSGQVTNTGELFF
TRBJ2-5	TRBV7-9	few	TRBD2	TGTGCCAGCAGCTCGACTAGCCCGAGCGGGAAGCCCCAGTACTTC	CASSSTSPSGKPQYF
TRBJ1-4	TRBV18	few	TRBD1	TGTGCCAGCTCACCAAGGACAGGGGAGGAGAAACTGTTTTTT	CASSPRTGEEKLFF
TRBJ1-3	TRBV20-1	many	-	TGCAGTGCTAGGGTAGGGGTAGGCGGAAACACCATATATTTT	CSARVGVGGNTIYF
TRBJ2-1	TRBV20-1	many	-	TGCAGTGCTAGTAGGAGCGGTCGTTCCTACAATGAGCAGTTCTTC	CSASRSGRSYNEQFF
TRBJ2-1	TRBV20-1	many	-	TGCAGTGCTAAAAACAGTCTAATCACCTACAATGAGCAGTTCTTC	CSAKNSLITYNEQFF
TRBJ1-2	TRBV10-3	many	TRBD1	TGTGCCATCAGTGGGGACAGGACTGGTGGCTACACCTTC	CAISGDRTGGYTF
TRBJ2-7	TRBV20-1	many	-	TGCAGTGTGTGGCAGAGCTACGAGCAGTACTTC	CSVWQSYEQYF
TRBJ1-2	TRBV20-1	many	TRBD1	TGCAGTGCTCGGACAGGGAACTATGGCTACACCTTC	CSARTGNYGYTF
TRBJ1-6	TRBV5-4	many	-	TGTGCCAGCAGCTTTCAGAATTCACCCCTCCACTTT	CASSFQNSPLHF
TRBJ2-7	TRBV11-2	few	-	TGTGCCAGCAGCCCTGCATCTCACTCCTACGAGCAGTACTTC	CASSPASHSYEQYF
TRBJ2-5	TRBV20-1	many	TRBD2	TGCAGTGCTAGCTATATCGGACTAGCGGGGGGGCTCCAAGAGACCCAGTACTTC	CSASYIGLAGGLQETQYF
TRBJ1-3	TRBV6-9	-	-	TGTGCCAGCAGTTATCGGTCCGAGGGAGCTGGAAACACCATATATTTT	CASSYRSEGAGNTIYF
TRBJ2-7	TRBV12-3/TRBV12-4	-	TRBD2	TGTGCCAGCAGTGAGAGCGGGGGCTCCTACGAGCAGTACTTC	CASSESGGSYEQYF